This T cell receptor (beta chain) was found in a study of T cells in Graves' hyperthyroidism and ophthalmopathy. The CDR3 is 15 amino acids. Trimming cost V 5 bases and J 2 bases, with 15 bases left between them. Germline V CDR1 and CDR2: SGHDN, FVKESK. The study included ophthalmopathy patients with Clinical Activity Score at least 3, NOSPECS grade at least 4 and duration under 3 months. Amplification of TCR beta CDR3 regions was performed using RNA transcripts as template. A first-round RT-PCR of the TCR CDR3 used the HTBI primer set. TCRdb fed the multiplex PCR reads into MiXCR, producing one record per CDR3 protein. There are some 300,000 distinct CDR3 sequences in the sample; roughly 20% occur only once, and 35% to 45% lies in the top ten.

Sequencing was carried out using blood. The V gene is TRBV14, the J gene TRBJ2-5; D is unresolved. The TCR was taken from a man in his fifties or sixties with Graves' ophthalmopathy. The CDR3 DNA is TGTGCCAGCAGCGTGTTTGGGCGAGAACAAGAGACCCAGTACTTC. It specifies CASSVFGREQETQYF.